These T cell receptor beta chains were read from a single sample in a study of cytomegalovirus exposure and HLA in healthy donors. Profiling relied on immunoSEQ multiplex PCR, and the TCRdb table lists in-frame clones only, not all of them. The sample gives over 150,000 clones, roughly 77% of which show up once; 1% is in the top ten. Sequences were obtained from PBMCs. These receptors all stem from a woman in her forties or fifties in good health and CMV-seropositive. Both conserved end residues are part of each CDR3. The size field is filled for only some rows; it gives once, few, many or a size class.

v_call | cdr3_length | clone_size | cdr3_aa
TRBV15 | 16 | few | CATSRGTAGLEDEQYF
TRBV25-1 | 16 | NA | CASSGDRGRGGNTIYF
TRBV28 | 11 | once | CASSSLDTQYF
TRBV6-1 | 14 | NA | CASSELGGSGELFF
TRBV5-6 | 15 | NA | CASSLRSGKWGEQFF
TRBV2 | 14 | NA | CASNPGQGDYGYTF
TRBV9 | 14 | NA | CASSRGNSNQPQHF
TRBV4-3 | 18 | few | CASSQDVDGGYGANVLTF
TRBV7-9 | 16 | NA | CASSSGTGWENTEAFF
TRBV18 | 15 | NA | CASSPGPVSTDTQYF
TRBV4-2 | 15 | NA | CASSQRQLITYEQYF
TRBV5-1 | 15 | NA | CASSPSGTGADTQYF
TRBV7-8 | 15 | NA | CASSWGGDGSGELFF
TRBV5-5 | 14 | NA | CASSPLGQNYEQYF
TRBV5-4 | 16 | NA | CASSLGILGQGDGYTF
TRBV2 | 16 | NA | CASSQGSNPSYNEQFF
TRBV5-4 | 13 | few | CASSLEFSYEQYF
TRBV5-4 | 13 | NA | CASSLVTGGSQYF
TRBV7-9 | 17 | once | CSSSGIPLSGYTGELFF
TRBV19 | 14 | NA | CASSVTGVYHEQYF
TRBV10-3 | 16 | NA | CAISESLRKGSGEQYF
TRBV28 | 14 | NA | CASSYPSFNQPQHF
TRBV1 | 16 | NA | CTSSQGTSGRICEQYF
TRBV19 | 14 | NA | CASRWDYSNQPQHF
TRBV27 | 14 | NA | CASSLYQGARGYTF
TRBV6-6 | 16 | NA | CASSYRANPTNEKLFF
TRBV7-9 | 16 | few | CASSSGLAGDTDTQYF
TRBV7-2 | 17 | NA | CASSLVATSGSYNEQFF
TRBV29-1 | 12 | NA | CSDAGQGYEQFF
TRBV5-1 | 16 | NA | CASSLALGSSYNEQFF
TRBV5-6 | 15 | NA | CASSLYYPRNTEAFF
TRBV5-6 | 16 | NA | CASSGTSGSSYNEQFF
TRBV21-1 | 14 | NA | CASSSWGGGTEAFF
TRBV2 | 13 | NA | CASSEEARGTQYF
TRBV5-1 | 15 | NA | CASSSSGYSYNEQFF
TRBV18 | 20 | NA | CASSPRGQGYQRRTNNEQFF
TRBV10-3 | 13 | NA | CAIRVDRGETQYF
TRBV10-3 | 14 | NA | CAIRASTGTDTQYF
TRBV7-2 | 15 | NA | CASSSIAGANYEQYF
TRBV4-2 | 16 | NA | CASSPYRAGGGETQYF
TRBV6-5 | 15 | NA | CASSSRTSGAYEQYF
TRBV29-1 | 12 | NA | CSVDRQIHGYTF
TRBV7-8 | 15 | NA | CASSWGGGRAGEQFF
TRBV4-3 | 17 | NA | CASSQVSGRASAYEQYF
TRBV5-4 | 15 | few | CASSSLGPQYSPLHF
TRBV7-2 | 14 | NA | CASSLNGAKNIQYF
TRBV7-3 | 15 | few | CASSHDSSGMNTQYF
TRBV18 | 16 | NA | CASSPDRRPTTDGYTF
TRBV7-7 | 13 | NA | CASSLGGRETQYF
TRBV4-1 | 19 | once | CASSQVFGALAGAVNEQFF